Included here is one T cell receptor beta chain sequence, with context. Its specificity is not known. The CDR3 length is 16 residues. Unmatched junction bases numbered 8, after V lost 1 base and J lost 5 bases. Germline CDR1 and CDR2: SGHRS and YFSETQ. From the roughly 110-subject validation cohort, which was separate from the roughly 680-subject first cohort, the donors were drawn. Generated by immunoSEQ multiplex PCR, the TCRdb table keeps only in-frame clones and is missing some. The sample records around 400,000 clones, 70% to 90% being singletons. This record comes from a study of cytomegalovirus exposure and HLA in healthy donors. About the study: The approximately 120 validation repertoires were reported in a later analysis to have been generated on the same platform as the roughly 630 first-cohort repertoires. General study points: High sensitivity and specificity were reportedly achieved when the classifier diagnosed cytomegalovirus status. In the 100 to 150 validation repertoires, roughly 94% of cluster scores exceeded 0, per a later analysis.

Input material: PBMCs. The chain carries TRBV5-1 and TRBJ2-5, with TRBD2 matching over 10 bases. This sequence was found in a woman aged 18-29 years in good health and CMV-seronegative. The CDR3 bases are TGCGCCAGCAGCTTGTCGGCTAGCGGGAGATCTGAGACCCAGTACTTC. This sequence encodes CASSLSASGRSETQYF.